What follows is one TCR beta chain and its context. The antigen remains undetermined. Patients were excluded for uncontrolled infection, other autoimmune disease, pregnancy or lactation. This sample is drawn from a study of T cells in Graves' hyperthyroidism and ophthalmopathy. The study's findings and limits: The model forecast ophthalmopathy, anticipating it by a median around 6.5 months before onset.

RNA transcripts gave rise to amplified TCR beta CDR3 regions. Researchers ran a first-round RT-PCR on the TCR CDR3 using the HTBI primer set. TCRdb fed the multiplex PCR reads into MiXCR, producing one record per CDR3 protein. The sample comprises around 520,000 distinct CDR3 sequences, 12% to 15% of which are singletons, and roughly 13% rests with the top ten. CDR3 length equals 16 residues. Germline V lookup: CDR1 MGHRA, CDR2 YSYEKL. V lost 1 base to trimming and J lost 0 bases, with 12 bases between them. The sequencing input was blood. This TCR was recovered from a woman aged 40-49 years with Graves' hyperthyroidism. The V and J genes are TRBV4-1 and TRBJ1-1; D is ambiguous. CDR3 sequence reads: CASSQAYEALNTEAFF. In DNA, the CDR3 is TGCGCCAGCAGCCAAGCTTATGAAGCCTTGAACACTGAAGCTTTCTTT.